The 28 T cell receptor beta chains in this list originate from one sample, sequenced in a study of T cell responses to AZD1222 COVID-19 vaccine. Sequencing was performed with immunoSEQ multiplex PCR; in TCRdb, only in-frame clones are kept and a portion is missing. Counted here are some 120,000 clones, around 89% occurring once; the ten biggest clones make up approximately 12%. The sample in question was peripheral blood, obtained on day 0 of MenACWY control vaccination. Every receptor here comes from an adult in good health.

The chain recombines TRBV6-5 with TRBJ2-1; 8 bases are a match to TRBD2. Germline V gene data show CDR1 as MNHEY and CDR2 as SVGAGI. This CDR3 comprises 16 residues. V lost 0 bases and J lost 2; bases outside the gene matches: 3. The CDR3 coding sequence is TGTGCCAGCAGTTACTCCCCGGGAGGGACCTACAATGAGCAGTTCTTC. Encoded protein: CASSYSPGGTYNEQFF.

The chain joins TRBV12-3 or TRBV12-4 to TRBJ1-2; weak D call: TRBD1 (5 bases). This CDR3 is 12 amino acids long. Trimming cost V 7 bases and J 2 bases, with 8 bases left between them. The CDR3 spells CASTEGNYGYTF. The CDR3 DNA reads as TGTGCCAGCACGGAGGGGAACTATGGCTACACCTTC.

The chain is built from TRBV6-2 or TRBV6-3 and TRBJ2-1, with 9 bases lining up with TRBD1. The CDR3 has 17 residues. The junction had 6 bases not matched to a gene; V was cut back by 0 bases and J by 3 bases. The germline CDR1 and CDR2 sequences are MNHEY and SVGEGT. The CDR3 DNA is TGTGCCAGCAGTTACTCGAAAACAGGGGGCTACTACAATGAGCAGTTCTTC. As protein: CASSYSKTGGYYNEQFF.

The J gene is TRBJ2-3, the V gene TRBV6-5, with TRBD2 as a possible D gene (5 bases). Germline CDR1 reads MNHEY; CDR2 reads SVGAGI. Trimming removed 8 bases at V and 6 bases at J, with 15 bases between. The CDR3 length is 13 residues. This CDR3 is CASYRPDSDTQYF. Here the CDR3 DNA reads TGTGCCAGCTACAGACCGGACTCGGATACGCAGTATTTT.

The chain carries TRBV30 and TRBJ2-7; 7 bases are shared with TRBD1. The CDR3 is 12 residues long. Germline CDR1 GTSNPN, CDR2 SVGIG (reference sequence). V shed 4 bases, J shed 3 bases, and the junction held 3 bases outside the gene matches. The CDR3 protein is CAWKTGYYEQYF. The CDR3, as DNA: TGTGCCTGGAAGACAGGGTACTACGAGCAGTACTTC.

The rearrangement joins TRBV24-1 to TRBJ2-1; D tentatively reads TRBD1 or TRBD2 (5 bases each). The V end lost 4 bases, the J end lost 4 bases, and 13 bases lay between the germline ends. CDR1 is KGHDR, CDR2 SFDVKD, per germline. There are 15 residues in the CDR3. CDR3 bases: TGTGCCACCAGTGAGGCCGGGACGGATTACAATGAGCAGTTCTTC. Protein product: CATSEAGTDYNEQFF.

J is TRBJ1-2 and V is TRBV4-3; D gene uncertain. The germline CDR1 and CDR2 sequences are LGHNA and YSLEER. V was cut by 0 bases and J by 2 bases, with 10 bases left in between. The CDR3 runs 15 residues. The CDR3 loop is CASSQDVGSNYGYTF. DNA of the CDR3: TGCGCCAGCAGCCAAGATGTCGGCAGCAACTATGGCTACACCTTC.

The chain employs TRBV27 and TRBJ2-6; D unclear. This CDR3 has 19 amino acids. Looked up from germline, CDR1 is MNHEY and CDR2 is SMNVEV (reference sequence). Trimming cost V 2 bases and J 1 base, with 18 bases left between them. The CDR3 region is CASSLKESHRQSGANVLTF. In DNA, the CDR3 is TGTGCCAGCAGTTTAAAGGAAAGTCATCGTCAGTCTGGGGCCAACGTCCTGACTTTC. Filled out from reference TRBV27 and TRBJ2-6, the complete variable domain reads EAQVTQNPRYLITVTGKKLTVTCSQNMNHEYMSWYRQDPGLGLRQIYYSMNVEVTDKGDVPEGYKVSRKEKRNFPLILESPSPNQTSLYFCASSLKESHRQSGANVLTFGAGSRLTVL.

The gene calls are TRBV7-9 and TRBJ2-7; a possible D gene is TRBD1 (6 bases). CDR3 length: 14 amino acids. Germline CDR1 reads SEHNR; CDR2 reads FQNEAQ (reference sequence). Trimming left V 1 base short and J 3 bases short, with 10 bases between. Written as DNA, the CDR3 is TGTGCCAGCAGCTTAGGACAGGACCTCTACGAGCAGTACTTC. Its protein is CASSLGQDLYEQYF.

A single count supports this clone. The genes are TRBV11-1 and TRBJ1-3; TRBD1 might be the D (5 bases). CDR3 length: 14 amino acids. Germline CDR1 SGHAT, CDR2 FQDESV (reference sequence). V lost 5 bases, J lost 2 bases, and 10 bases lay in between. For the CDR3, the DNA is TGTGCCAGCAGCCTATCGGACACTGGAAACACCATATATTTT. This encodes CASSLSDTGNTIYF.

Note on this clone: The sample holds other DNA sequences that translate to the same CDR3. This chain uses TRBV11-3 with TRBJ2-7; D is unclear. The V gene lost 3 bases and the J gene lost 6 bases, with 6 bases spanning the gap. The CDR3 contains 11 residues. Germline CDR1 and CDR2: SGHNT and YENEEA. CDR3 nucleotides: TGTGCCAGCAGCTTGAAGGGCGAGCAGTACTTC. It translates to CASSLKGEQYF.

This clone was seen a single time. This rearrangement joins TRBV3-1 (or the pseudogene TRBV3-2) to TRBJ1-1; no firm D call. The V end lost 0 bases, the J end lost 0 bases, and 8 bases lay between the germline ends. The CDR3 covers 15 residues. Germline CDR1 and CDR2: LGHDT and YNNKEL (reference sequence). CDR3 sequence (DNA): TGTGCCAGCAGCCAAGATAAATCCCTGAACACTGAAGCTTTCTTT. Its protein product is CASSQDKSLNTEAFF.

This clone occurred once. The chain couples TRBV4-2 to TRBJ2-6, with D possibly matching TRBD1 (6 bases). Germline V gene lookup returns CDR1 LGHNA and CDR2 YNFKEQ. The CDR3 covers 17 residues. V lost 2 bases and J lost 0, with 11 bases in between. In nucleotides, the CDR3 is TGTGCCAGCAGCCAACGGGACAAAAGCTCTGGGGCCAACGTCCTGACTTTC. Amino acids: CASSQRDKSSGANVLTF.

The chain couples TRBV3-1 (or the pseudogene TRBV3-2) to TRBJ1-5; D gene ambiguous. From germline, CDR1 is LGHDT and CDR2 YNNKEL (reference sequence). V gave up 0 bases and J gave up 6 bases, with 6 bases separating them. The CDR3 runs 13 residues. The CDR3 region has the DNA TGTGCCAGCAGCCAAGATCGGACTCAGCCCCAGCATTTT. Protein product: CASSQDRTQPQHF.

The J gene is TRBJ2-3, the V gene TRBV7-2, with 8 bases aligning to TRBD2. V shed 7 bases and J 2 bases; nucleotides not matched to a gene: 8. Germline CDR1 reads SGHTA; CDR2 reads FQGNSA. The CDR3 extends over 15 amino acids. Written as DNA, the CDR3 is TGTGCCAGCAACCCCCCCGGGAGGGTCACAGATACGCAGTATTTT. It yields the protein CASNPPGRVTDTQYF.

The V gene is TRBV10-2, the J gene TRBJ2-1, with 14 bases lining up with TRBD2. The germline CDR1 and CDR2 sequences are WSHSY and SAAADI. The length of the CDR3 is 14 residues. V was clipped by 10 bases and J by 5 bases; unmatched bases: 4. CDR3 nucleotide sequence: TGCGCCACCACGGGACTAGCGGGAGACAATGAGCAGTTCTTC. Its protein product is CATTGLAGDNEQFF.

The genes are TRBV6-5 and TRBJ1-6; 7 positions agree with TRBD1. In germline, CDR1 is MNHEY, CDR2 SVGAGI. The length of the CDR3 is 15 residues. Losses at the gene ends were 5 bases for V and 7 bases for J; bases not matched to a gene: 8. The CDR3 region is CASSPQTGTNSPLHF. The CDR3 DNA reads as TGTGCCAGCAGTCCCCAGACAGGGACGAATTCACCCCTCCACTTT.

This clone showed up just once. The J gene is TRBJ2-7, the V gene TRBV19, with unresolved D. V was cut by 5 bases and J by 0 bases, with 11 bases left in between. Germline V gene data show CDR1 as LNHDA and CDR2 as SQIVND (reference sequence). The CDR3 has 14 residues. The CDR3 DNA reads as TGTGCCAGTAGTTCGGGCAGTCTCTCCTACGAGCAGTACTTC. It translates to CASSSGSLSYEQYF.

This clone has just a few counts. V gene TRBV7-9 combines with J gene TRBJ2-1, with a possible D match to TRBD1 (5 bases). Germline V gene lookup returns CDR1 SEHNR and CDR2 FQNEAQ (reference sequence). This CDR3 comprises 13 residues. The V and J ends lost 3 bases and 10 bases respectively, with 13 bases between them. CDR3 sequence reads: CASSFGGAGEQFF. The CDR3 DNA sequence: TGTGCCAGCAGCTTTGGTGGGGCAGGGGAGCAGTTCTTC. Using reference TRBV7-9 and TRBJ2-1 for the parts outside the CDR3, the full variable domain is DTGVSQNPRHKITKRGQNVTFRCDPISEHNRLYWYRQTLGQGPEFLTYFQNEAQLEKSRLLSDRFSAERPKGSFSTLEIQRTEQGDSAMYLCASSFGGAGEQFFGPGTRLTVL.

The J gene is TRBJ2-1, the V gene TRBV4-1, with 8 nucleotides matching TRBD2. Germline V CDR1 and CDR2: MGHRA, YSYEKL. This CDR3 has 16 amino acids. V was clipped by 1 base and J by 4 bases; unmatched bases: 6. The CDR3 region has the DNA TGCGCCAGCAGCCAAGTTCTTACGGGGGGGTACAATGAGCAGTTCTTC. Its protein is CASSQVLTGGYNEQFF.

V is TRBV12-3 or TRBV12-4 and J is TRBJ1-2; no firm D call. Trimming shortened V by 7 bases and J by 2 bases, and 11 bases separated the two germline ends. The CDR3 totals 13 residues. The CDR3, as DNA: TGTGCCAGCAACTACGGCGAAAACTATGGCTACACCTTC. This gives the protein CASNYGENYGYTF.

The rearrangement joins TRBV5-6 to TRBJ2-3; D gene unclear. From germline, CDR1 is SGHDT and CDR2 YYEEEE. CDR3 length equals 11 residues. Deletions cut 1 base from V and 5 bases from J, with 2 bases between. For the CDR3, the DNA is TGTGCCAGCAGCTTGAGAGATACGCAGTATTTT. Amino acids: CASSLRDTQYF. The variable domain in full, completed from reference TRBV5-6 and TRBJ2-3, reads DAGVTQSPTHLIKTRGQQVTLRCSPKSGHDTVSWYQQALGQGPQFIFQYYEEEERQRGNFPDRFSGHQFPNYSSELNVNALLLGDSALYLCASSLRDTQYFGPGTRLTVL.

The chain has TRBV30 and TRBJ2-1, with TRBD2 identical over 8 bases. CDR1 and CDR2 (germline): GTSNPN, SVGIG (reference sequence). V dropped 0 bases and J dropped 4; count of bases not matched to a gene: 2. The CDR3 runs to 14 residues. In DNA, the CDR3 is TGTGCCTGGAGTGTAACTAGCGGATACAATGAGCAGTTCTTC. Protein: CAWSVTSGYNEQFF.

This chain connects TRBV9 to TRBJ1-3, with D perhaps TRBD1 (6 bases). Germline-derived CDR1 and CDR2 are SGDLS and YYNGEE. This CDR3 spans 16 amino acids. V shed 0 bases and J shed 4 bases, with 14 bases lying between them. The CDR3 bases are TGTGCCAGCAGCGTAGCTACGGGGGCTTGGGGAAACACCATATATTTT. Amino acid sequence: CASSVATGAWGNTIYF.

The rearrangement joins TRBV13 to TRBJ2-1, with 13 bases lining up with TRBD2. V lost 5 bases, J lost 7 bases, and 8 bases stayed unmatched. The CDR3 sequence is 16 residues long. CDR1 PRHDT and CDR2 FYEKMQ come from the germline V gene (reference sequence). The CDR3 DNA sequence: TGTGCCAGCAGCCTATTCGGGACTAGCGGGAAAAATGAGCAGTTCTTC. Protein sequence: CASSLFGTSGKNEQFF.

CDR3 sequence: CASSSDTSGNTIYF. CDR3 nucleotides: TGCGCCAGCAGCTCGGACACATCTGGAAACACCATATATTTT. The chain couples TRBV5-1 to TRBJ1-3; D might be TRBD1 (5 bases). Between the trimmed V and J ends, which lost 3 bases and 1 base, there was a span of 8 bases. Germline loops: CDR1 SGHRS, CDR2 YFSETQ. The CDR3 totals 14 residues.

J is TRBJ2-7 and V is TRBV4-3; D is ambiguous. The CDR3 runs to 13 residues. Germline lookup yields CDR1 LGHNA and CDR2 YSLEER. V lost 0 bases and J lost 6, with 9 bases in between. Written as DNA, the CDR3 is TGCGCCAGCAGCCAAGATTCTTGGCGCGAGCAGTACTTC. As protein: CASSQDSWREQYF.

CDR3 bases: TGTGCCAGCAGTGGGACGGCACACTATGGCTACACCTTC. Encoded protein: CASSGTAHYGYTF. The chain combines TRBV12-3 or TRBV12-4 with TRBJ1-2; possibly TRBD1 for D (5 bases). V was pared by 5 bases and J by 3 bases, with 10 bases between. CDR3 length: 13 amino acids.